This TCR beta chain was obtained from a study of OX40 agonist ivuxolimab in advanced cancers. Some clones are missing from TCRdb's copy, which holds only in-frame ones; the method was immunoSEQ multiplex PCR. The sample contains more than 70,000 clones, about 83% of which appear only once. Germline CDR1 is WNHNN and CDR2 is SYGVQD (reference sequence). V was pared by 6 bases and J by 4 bases, with 2 bases of the junction left unmatched. This CDR3 comprises 13 residues. V gene TRBV10-1 combines with J gene TRBJ1-1; 10 nucleotides match TRBD1. The source is an adult with an advanced solid tumor such as melanoma, head and neck, liver or kidney cancer. Sample: CD4+ or CD8+ T cells sorted from blood, taken in a trial of the OX40 agonist ivuxolimab. CDR3 sequence reads: CASSRTGGTEAFF. The CDR3 DNA sequence: TGCGCCAGCAGCCGGACAGGGGGCACTGAAGCTTTCTTT.